The subject of this entry is one TCR beta chain. This sample includes further DNA sequences coding for the same CDR3. This sample stems from a study of blood T cell repertoires in COVID-19. Seattle researchers signed up patients amid active infection and tracked them longitudinally. The J segment lost 3 bases and the V segment lost 4 bases, leaving 4 bases of the junction unmatched. This CDR3 region has 14 residues. Germline V gene data show CDR1 as SGHRS and CDR2 as YFSETQ. Produced via immunoSEQ multiplex PCR; TCRdb's table is partial and in-frame only. Of around 260,000 clones in the sample, about 85% were seen once.

The sample was peripheral blood. The sequence came from a human donor with COVID-19, enrolled during active disease. The donor label of this sample is uncertain. V is TRBV5-1 and J is TRBJ1-1; the match to TRBD1 covers 9 bases. CDR3 DNA: TGCGCCAGCAGCCCCCGACAGGGGGACACTGAAGCTTTCTTT. This translates into CASSPRQGDTEAFF.